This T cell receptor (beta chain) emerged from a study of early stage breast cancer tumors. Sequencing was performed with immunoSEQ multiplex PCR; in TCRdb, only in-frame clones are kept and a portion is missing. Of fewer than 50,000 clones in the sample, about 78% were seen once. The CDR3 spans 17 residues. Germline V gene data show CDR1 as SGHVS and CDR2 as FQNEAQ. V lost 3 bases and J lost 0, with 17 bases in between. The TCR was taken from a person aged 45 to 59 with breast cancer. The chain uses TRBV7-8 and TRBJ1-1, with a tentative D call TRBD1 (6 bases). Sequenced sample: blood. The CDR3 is CASSLNRVSLVNTEAFF. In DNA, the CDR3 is TGTGCCAGCAGCTTGAACAGGGTATCTCTAGTGAACACTGAAGCTTTCTTT.